Following are 17 T cell receptor beta chains from one sample sequenced in a study of patients and donors after allogeneic stem cell transplantation. TCRdb passed the RT-PCR reads through MiXCR, listing each CDR3 protein once. The sample carries about 40,000 distinct CDR3 sequences, under 35% recorded once. The specimen was blood, either unsorted or a sorted T cell fraction (not recorded which). The receptors originated from a human donor who was either an allogeneic HSCT recipient or a stem cell or donor lymphocyte infusion donor (not recorded which). It is not recorded whose cells these are; they may come from a transplant donor.

This clonotype was found a few times. This chain uses TRBV4-1 with TRBJ1-5; 9 bases match TRBD1. The CDR3 sequence is 16 residues long. The germline V gene has CDR1 MGHRA and CDR2 YSYEKL. Germline trimming cut 0 bases from V and 1 base from J; bases unmatched to any gene: 1. The CDR3 is CASSQEGTGSNQPQHF. In nucleotides, the CDR3 is TGCGCCAGCAGCCAAGAAGGGACAGGGAGCAATCAGCCCCAGCATTTT.

The chain links TRBV10-3 to TRBJ1-3, with D possibly being TRBD1 (5 bases). The ends were cut back, 7 bases at V and 0 bases at J, with 13 bases in the middle. The CDR3 totals 15 residues. The germline CDR1 and CDR2 sequences are ENHRY and SYGVKD. The CDR3 reads CAITLKGSSGNTIYF. CDR3 nucleotide sequence: TGTGCCATCACCTTAAAGGGGAGCTCTGGAAACACCATATATTTT.

This clonotype was counted only a few times. The genes are TRBV29-1 and TRBJ1-2, with D unclear. Germline assignment: CDR1 SQVTM and CDR2 ANQGSEA. The CDR3 covers 14 residues. Deletions cut 1 base from V and 4 bases from J, with 13 bases between. The CDR3 region is CSVEGRGSAYGYTF. DNA for the CDR3: TGCAGCGTTGAAGGTCGCGGGTCAGCCTATGGCTACACCTTC.

This clonotype was counted a few times. The genes are TRBV12-3 or TRBV12-4 and TRBJ2-2, with D possibly TRBD1 on 5 matching bases. This CDR3 region has 14 residues. With 2 bases removed from V and 4 bases from J, the gap between germline ends came to 8 bases. CDR3 DNA: TGTGCCAGCAGTTTACAGGGTGTCACCGGGGAGCTGTTTTTT. The encoded protein is CASSLQGVTGELFF.

Ten or more counts support this clonotype. The chain combines TRBV4-2 with TRBJ1-1; TRBD1 is a possible D gene (6 bases). CDR1 is LGHNA and CDR2 is YNFKEQ in the germline V gene. Trimming removed 1 base from V and 4 bases from J, with 13 bases in between. CDR3 length equals 15 residues. CDR3 in DNA: TGTGCCAGCAGCCAAGTCGGGGGCTTAAGCACTGAAGCTTTCTTT. It specifies CASSQVGGLSTEAFF.

V usage is TRBV12-3 or TRBV12-4 and J usage is TRBJ2-3, with 10 positions matching TRBD2. The CDR3 runs to 17 residues. V gave up 4 bases and J gave up 2 bases; unmatched junction bases: 9. CDR3: CASSSLAGGYDTDTQYF. The CDR3 region has the DNA TGTGCCAGCAGTTCCTTAGCGGGAGGCTACGACACAGATACGCAGTATTTT.

The V and J genes are TRBV20-1 and TRBJ1-5, with TRBD1 matching over 7 bases. V lost 6 bases, J lost 3 bases, and 8 bases stayed unmatched. CDR1 and CDR2 from the germline V gene are DFQATT and SNEGSKA (reference sequence). CDR3 size: 14 residues. The CDR3 DNA is TGCAGTGCCCTTTACAGGGGTCACAATCAGCCCCAGCATTTT. It codes for CSALYRGHNQPQHF.

This clonotype has only a few counts. V usage is TRBV12-3 or TRBV12-4 and J usage is TRBJ2-3, with TRBD2 identical over 7 bases. This CDR3 spans 13 amino acids. V trimming: 3 bases; J trimming: 10 bases; junction bases outside the gene matches: 7. The CDR3 region has the DNA TGTGCCAGCAGTTTTAGCGGACTAGGGGCGCAGTATTTT. Its protein product is CASSFSGLGAQYF.

The table lists this clonotype with a few counts. The rearrangement uses TRBV4-3 and TRBJ1-2; TRBD1 might be the D (6 bases). Per the germline V gene, CDR1 is LGHNA and CDR2 is YSLEER. Deletions cut 8 bases from V and 8 bases from J, with 18 bases between. The CDR3 consists of 13 residues. CDR3 nucleotides: TGCGCCAGCGGCTACCGGGACACCCGCGGCTACACCTTC. It translates to CASGYRDTRGYTF.

The chain recombines TRBV4-2 with TRBJ2-5; D uncertain. With 1 base removed from V and 1 base from J, the gap between germline ends came to 7 bases. Germline CDR1 and CDR2: LGHNA and YNFKEQ. The CDR3 runs to 14 residues. CDR3 bases: TGTGCCAGCAGCCAAGCGGGCCTCCAAGAGACCCAGTACTTC. This codes for CASSQAGLQETQYF.

For the CDR3, the DNA is TGTGCCAGCTCACCCCAGGGAATGAACACTGAAGCTTTCTTT. Its translation: CASSPQGMNTEAFF. The V and J genes are TRBV18 and TRBJ1-1; possibly TRBD1 for D (5 bases). Trimming cost V 3 bases and J 0 bases, with 8 bases left between them. The CDR3 has 14 residues. The V gene's germline CDR1 is KGHSH and CDR2 LQKENI.

V is TRBV29-1 and J is TRBJ1-1; a weak D match, TRBD1 (5 bases). Trimming stripped 7 bases from V and 0 bases from J, with 9 bases between. The CDR3 totals 12 residues. Germline V gene lookup returns CDR1 SQVTM and CDR2 ANQGSEA. DNA of the CDR3: TGCAGCGGCGGAGGGGTGAACACTGAAGCTTTCTTT. Translated, it gives CSGGGVNTEAFF.

The table lists this clonotype with a few counts. This chain joins TRBV6-2 or TRBV6-3 and TRBJ2-7, with D unresolved. CDR1 is MNHEY and CDR2 is SVGEGT in the germline V gene. V was clipped by 2 bases and J by 6 bases, with 11 bases between them. The CDR3 extends over 13 amino acids. The CDR3 region is CASSYEQTGEQYF. The CDR3 DNA is TGTGCCAGCAGTTACGAACAGACGGGCGAGCAGTACTTC.

This chain uses TRBV4-3 with TRBJ1-5; D not resolved. Germline loops: CDR1 LGHNA, CDR2 YSLEER. This CDR3 spans 14 amino acids. V shed 0 bases and J shed 1 base, with 4 bases lying between them. The CDR3 DNA reads as TGCGCCAGCAGCCAAGAGGGAAGCAATCAGCCCCAGCATTTT. This gives the protein CASSQEGSNQPQHF.

This clonotype was counted a few times. The chain recombines TRBV7-2 with TRBJ1-1; possible D gene TRBD1, 6 bases. Trimming cost V 6 bases and J 3 bases, with 17 bases left between them. The CDR3 sequence is 15 residues long. Germline assignment: CDR1 SGHTA and CDR2 FQGNSA. Here the CDR3 reads CASRSSRGRDTEAFF. The CDR3 nucleotides are TGTGCCAGCAGATCGTCCAGGGGCAGGGACACTGAAGCTTTCTTT.

CDR3 bases: TGTGCCAGCAGACGCGATCCCCAGCGACAGGGGGAGGCTTTCTTT. Translating it yields CASRRDPQRQGEAFF. This chain uses TRBV5-5 with TRBJ1-1; 9 nucleotides match TRBD1. The junction had 16 bases not matched to a gene; V was cut back by 5 bases and J by 11 bases. The CDR3 consists of 15 residues. The V gene's germline CDR1 is SGHKS and CDR2 YYEKEE (reference sequence).

This clonotype was counted once. J is TRBJ1-5 and V is TRBV28; D uncertain. There are 15 residues in the CDR3. CDR1 MDHEN and CDR2 SYDVKM come from the germline V gene. The V gene lost 3 bases and the J gene lost 0 bases, with 9 bases spanning the gap. The CDR3 sequence is CASSFARNSNQPQHF. For the CDR3, the DNA is TGTGCCAGCAGTTTCGCACGGAATAGCAATCAGCCCCAGCATTTT.